A selection of T cell receptor beta chains follows, all from one sample in a study of blood T cells in healthy people across ages. One entry per CDR3 protein results from TCRdb running MiXCR on the 5' RACE reads. This table has 850,000 to 1,000,000 distinct CDR3 sequences, about 48% appearing once. Material: blood. The receptors derive from a man aged 25-40 years in good health. The CDR3 runs from the conserved cysteine through the conserved F or W. The order of the fields is D gene, V gene, clone size, J gene, CDR3 length, CDR3 DNA, CDR3 protein. A D gene is named only where the DNA matches it firmly. The size of a clone is reported for some rows only, either as once, few or many, or as a class for expanded clones.

TRBD1,TRBV29-1,NA,TRBJ1-1,12,TGCAGCGTTGCGACAGGGCCCTCTGAAGCTTTCTTT,CSVATGPSEAFF
TRBD2,TRBV10-3,NA,TRBJ2-7,15,TGTGCCATCGGCGATTCTAGGGGACTAACCTACGAGCAGTACTTC,CAIGDSRGLTYEQYF
NA,TRBV6-1,NA,TRBJ2-7,14,TGTGCCAGCACCAAGGGTGCAGGCGACTACGAGCAGTACTTC,CASTKGAGDYEQYF
TRBD1,TRBV4-1,few,TRBJ2-5,15,TGCGCCAGCAGCCTACAAGGGACAGGGCGGGAGACCCAGTACTTC,CASSLQGTGRETQYF
TRBD1,TRBV7-2,NA,TRBJ2-7,14,TGTGCCAGTACCCCCGGGACAGGGTCATTCGAGCAGTACTTC,CASTPGTGSFEQYF
TRBD1,TRBV5-5,NA,TRBJ1-6,16,TGTGCCAGCAGCCCCCCAAGACAGGGCCTCAATTCACCCCTCCACTTT,CASSPPRQGLNSPLHF
NA,TRBV6-2/TRBV6-3,few,TRBJ1-1,12,TGTGCCAGCAGTCGGGGAGTGTTTGAAGCTTTCTTT,CASSRGVFEAFF
TRBD2,TRBV9,few,TRBJ2-3,16,TGTGCCAGCGCCATATCCAGCGGGGGGAACACAGATACGCAGTATTTT,CASAISSGGNTDTQYF
NA,TRBV12-3/TRBV12-4,few,TRBJ1-1,13,TGCGCCAGCAGGCAACAGGGGAACACTGAAGCTTTCTTT,CASRQQGNTEAFF
TRBD1,TRBV28,few,TRBJ1-5,15,TGTGCCAGCAGTACCTACAGGGGGCTTGGTCAGCCCCAGCATTTT,CASSTYRGLGQPQHF
TRBD1,TRBV6-2/TRBV6-3,once,TRBJ2-5,16,TGTGCCAGCAGTTACCCCCGGGACAGGGGCGAAGAGACCCAGTACTTC,CASSYPRDRGEETQYF
NA,TRBV2,few,TRBJ1-4,14,TGTGCCAGCAGTACCGGGACGGTGGCAGAAAAACTGTTTTTT,CASSTGTVAEKLFF
TRBD2,TRBV12-3/TRBV12-4,few,TRBJ2-7,14,TGTGCCAGCAGTCGTAGCGGGGCCTCCTACGAGCAGTACTTC,CASSRSGASYEQYF
NA,TRBV12-3/TRBV12-4,few,TRBJ2-1,13,TGTGCCAGCAGCCGAACCAGCTACAATGAGCAGTTCTTC,CASSRTSYNEQFF
TRBD1,TRBV6-6,many,TRBJ1-5,14,TGTGCCAGCAGCCCGACAGGGGCGAATCAGCCCCAGCATTTT,CASSPTGANQPQHF
NA,TRBV29-1,NA,TRBJ2-7,11,TGCAGCGGTGGGATTTCCTACGAGCAGTACTTC,CSGGISYEQYF
NA,TRBV3-1,NA,TRBJ1-1,12,TGTGCCAGCAGCCAAGATGGGTCTCAAGCTTTCTTT,CASSQDGSQAFF
NA,TRBV18,NA,TRBJ2-5,13,TGTGCCAGCTCACCATCTCTAAGGGAGACCCAGTACTTC,CASSPSLRETQYF
TRBD2,TRBV12-3/TRBV12-4,NA,TRBJ2-7,15,TGTGCCAGCAGTTTACGGGGGGGCGTCTCCTACGAGCAGTACTTC,CASSLRGGVSYEQYF
TRBD1,TRBV2,NA,TRBJ2-7,14,TGTGCCACCGACGCGACAGGGATTCCCCACGAGCAGTACTTC,CATDATGIPHEQYF
NA,TRBV12-3/TRBV12-4,few,TRBJ1-2,14,TGTGCCAGCAGCCCGGGCTTCTCGGGGTATGGCTACACCTTC,CASSPGFSGYGYTF
NA,TRBV18,NA,TRBJ2-2,12,TGTGCCAGCTCACCACCTGCCGGGGAGCTGTTTTTT,CASSPPAGELFF
NA,TRBV7-2,many,TRBJ2-5,14,TGTGCCAGCACCACAGGGTCGGGCGTGAAGACCCAGTACTTC,CASTTGSGVKTQYF
NA,TRBV20-1,NA,TRBJ2-7,13,TGCAGTGCTAGTAGGGGAAGCTCCTACGAGCAGTACTTC,CSASRGSSYEQYF
NA,TRBV4-3,few,TRBJ1-2,12,TGCGCCAGCAGCCGGCCTGCTGGGGGCTACACCTTC,CASSRPAGGYTF
TRBD1,TRBV29-1,NA,TRBJ2-3,14,TGCAGCGGGCGACAGGGGCTCGGCACAGATACGCAGTATTTT,CSGRQGLGTDTQYF
NA,TRBV29-1,NA,TRBJ2-7,14,TGCAGCGTTGTAAGAGAAGGTAATCTCTACGAGCAGTACTTC,CSVVREGNLYEQYF
NA,TRBV10-3,few,TRBJ2-7,16,TGTGCCATCAGTGAGTCGACTCTTCGGGGGATCTACGAGCAGTACTTC,CAISESTLRGIYEQYF
NA,TRBV12-3/TRBV12-4,NA,TRBJ2-6,16,TGTGCCAGCAGTTTAGTAGTACGTACTGGGGCCAACGTCCTGACTTTC,CASSLVVRTGANVLTF
NA,TRBV2,NA,TRBJ2-3,17,TGTGCCAGCAGTGACCAGCCCCTAGCCCCGATGAGAGATACGCAGTATTTT,CASSDQPLAPMRDTQYF
TRBD2,TRBV30,few,TRBJ2-3,12,TGTGCCTCCTCGGCGGGGGAGGGTACGCAGTATTTT,CASSAGEGTQYF
TRBD2,TRBV5-1,NA,TRBJ2-3,16,TGCGCCAGCAGCTTCACCGGGACTACGGGCACAGATACGCAGTATTTT,CASSFTGTTGTDTQYF
NA,TRBV6-5,many,TRBJ2-7,12,TGTGCCAGCAGTTCCACAGGTTGGGAGCAGTACTTC,CASSSTGWEQYF